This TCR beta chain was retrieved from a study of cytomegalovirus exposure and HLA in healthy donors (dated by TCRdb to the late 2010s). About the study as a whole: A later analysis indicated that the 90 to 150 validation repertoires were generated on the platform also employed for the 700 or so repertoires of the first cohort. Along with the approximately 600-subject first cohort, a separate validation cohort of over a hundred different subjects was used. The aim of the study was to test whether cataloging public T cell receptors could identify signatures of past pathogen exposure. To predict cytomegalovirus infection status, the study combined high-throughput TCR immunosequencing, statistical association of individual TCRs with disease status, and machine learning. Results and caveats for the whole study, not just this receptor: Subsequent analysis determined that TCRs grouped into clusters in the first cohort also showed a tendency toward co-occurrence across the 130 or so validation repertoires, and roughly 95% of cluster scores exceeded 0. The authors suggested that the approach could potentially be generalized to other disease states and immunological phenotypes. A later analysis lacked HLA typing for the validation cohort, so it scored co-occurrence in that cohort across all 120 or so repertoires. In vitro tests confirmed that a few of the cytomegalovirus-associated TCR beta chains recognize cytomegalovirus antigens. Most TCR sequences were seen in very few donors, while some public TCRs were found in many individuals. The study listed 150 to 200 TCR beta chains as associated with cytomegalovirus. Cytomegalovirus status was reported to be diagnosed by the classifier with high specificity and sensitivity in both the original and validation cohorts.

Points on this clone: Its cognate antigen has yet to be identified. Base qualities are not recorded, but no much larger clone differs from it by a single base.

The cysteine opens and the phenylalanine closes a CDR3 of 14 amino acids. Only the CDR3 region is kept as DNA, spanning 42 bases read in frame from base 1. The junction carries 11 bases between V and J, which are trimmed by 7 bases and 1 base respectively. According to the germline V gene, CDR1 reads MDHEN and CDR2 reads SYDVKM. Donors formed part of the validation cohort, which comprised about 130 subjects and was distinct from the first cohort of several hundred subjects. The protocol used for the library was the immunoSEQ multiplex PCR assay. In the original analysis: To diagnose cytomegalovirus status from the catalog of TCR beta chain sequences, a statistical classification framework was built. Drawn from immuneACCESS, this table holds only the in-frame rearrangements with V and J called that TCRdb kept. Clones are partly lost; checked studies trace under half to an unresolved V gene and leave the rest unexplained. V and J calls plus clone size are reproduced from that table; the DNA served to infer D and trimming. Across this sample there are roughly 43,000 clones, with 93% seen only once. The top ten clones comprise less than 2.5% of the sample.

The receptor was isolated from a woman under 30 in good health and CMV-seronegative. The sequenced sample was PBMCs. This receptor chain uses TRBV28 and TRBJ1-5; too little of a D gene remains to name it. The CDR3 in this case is CASTLTRSNQPQHF. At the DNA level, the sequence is TGTGCCAGCACCCTGACAAGGAGCAATCAGCCCCAGCATTTT.